Given below is one T cell receptor beta chain in context. Its antigen is still unknown. The data were taken from a study of T-cell reconstitution after alpha-beta-depleted transplantation in children. Preparation of the TCRbeta library was carried out with unique molecular identifiers. TCRdb independently ran MiXCR on the PCR reads; one entry per CDR3 protein. The table lists about 580,000 distinct CDR3 sequences, 25% to 30% of them singletons. Study findings and constraints: T-cell counts and diversity at one year following transplant were attributed mainly to newly produced T cells. Several hundred graft clones that had expanded were reportedly the source of alpha-beta T cells about two months after transplant. Recipient T cells and thymic progenitors that survived were the source of the high TCRbeta diversity seen at day 60 in some patients.

V was trimmed by 1 base and J by 0 bases, leaving 13 bases between them. The germline gives CDR1 MDHEN, CDR2 SYDVKM. There are 17 residues in the CDR3. The rearrangement uses TRBV28 and TRBJ1-5, with D unclear. This clonotype was obtained from a boy under two years old with Wiskott-Aldrich syndrome, due to receive a stem cell transplant. This specimen was PBMCs, taken before TCRalphabeta/CD19-depleted stem cell transplant. The CDR3 protein is CASSLSGRFHSNQPQHF. CDR3 coding DNA: TGTGCCAGCAGTTTATCAGGAAGGTTCCATAGCAATCAGCCCCAGCATTTT.